The following is a T cell receptor beta chain sequence with its context. Its antigen remains undetermined. Base quality data are lacking; no much larger clone is found one base away. These data belong to a study of blood T cell repertoires in COVID-19 (dated by TCRdb to 2020 to 2022). Notes on the research overall: The collaborator samples originated in the United States, Italy and Spain and spanned the acute and convalescent phases of COVID-19. The prospective study material was composed of cDNA or gDNA derived from T cells, B-cell-depleted T cells, or PBMCs. Deeply sampled blood TCRbeta repertoires from subjects exposed to, actively infected with, or recovered from COVID-19 were included in the dataset. The repertoires were released in a freely available public database intended as a resource for research on the immune response to SARS-CoV-2. The samples were drawn from two sources: the first 160 participants of the ongoing ImmuneRACE study, and 1,254 subjects contributed by 6 global collaborators. A de-identified subject ID, COVID-19 status, age in years and sex were almost always included in the sample metadata. Where available, HLA class I and class II types were obtained from metadata supplied by the sample provider rather than from assay-based typing. Here is what the overall study found, with its caveats: How much clinical and demographic metadata was included differed by source and by participant, and the metadata was provided uncurated.

The immunoSEQ Assay, a bias-controlled multiplex PCR, was used to amplify TCRbeta CDR3 regions from genomic DNA. On the study's bioinformatics: The number of nucleated cells in each sample was estimated from the amplification of reference gene primers within the assay. To quantify the absolute abundance of each unique TCRbeta CDR3 rearrangement, sequence reads were collapsed and filtered. For each sample, productive Simpson clonality was calculated by taking the square root of Simpson's diversity index across productive rearrangements. TCRdb limited this immuneACCESS table to in-frame rearrangements with V and J called. A share of clones is missing; checked studies link under half to unresolved V genes, and the rest is unexplained. The V and J calls and clone size were taken over from that table, and D and trimming were inferred from the DNA. Counted in this sample were roughly 450,000 clones; 90% of them appeared once. The ten top clones hold about 0.63% of the sample.

Participants in the prospective study were aged about 18 to 89 years, lived in about two dozen United States geographic areas, and enrolled through a virtual design. In the prospective study, cohorts were assigned on the basis of participant-reported clinical history obtained from a screening survey and a study questionnaire. Recovered participants in ImmuneRACE Cohort 3 were defined as having two consecutive negative NP/OP PCR tests, clearance from a healthcare professional, or resolution of symptoms. Mobile phlebotomists in the prospective study collected whole blood, serum and a nasopharyngeal or oropharyngeal swab from every participant. Additional blood draws and questionnaires over an approximately two-month period could optionally be provided by prospective study participants. Before DNA extraction, blood samples from the prospective study were shipped at room temperature or frozen. The CDR3 runs 13 residues from the cysteine to the phenylalanine. This entry keeps only the CDR3 DNA: 39 bases, framed from base 1. From a lookup of the germline V gene, CDR1 and CDR2 are KGHDR and SFDVKD. Trimming leaves V shorter by 7 bases and J shorter by 7 bases, with the junction holding 6 bases beyond the gene matches.

This sequence originates from a man younger than 30 who had recovered from COVID-19. The rearrangement joined TRBV24-1 to TRBJ1-5; a stretch of 7 junction bases matches TRBD1. Sequenced input: PBMCs or T cells enriched from blood (not recorded which). CDR3 loop: CATSDRVAQPQHF. The DNA sequence follows: TGTGCCACCAGCGACAGGGTAGCCCAGCCCCAGCATTTT.